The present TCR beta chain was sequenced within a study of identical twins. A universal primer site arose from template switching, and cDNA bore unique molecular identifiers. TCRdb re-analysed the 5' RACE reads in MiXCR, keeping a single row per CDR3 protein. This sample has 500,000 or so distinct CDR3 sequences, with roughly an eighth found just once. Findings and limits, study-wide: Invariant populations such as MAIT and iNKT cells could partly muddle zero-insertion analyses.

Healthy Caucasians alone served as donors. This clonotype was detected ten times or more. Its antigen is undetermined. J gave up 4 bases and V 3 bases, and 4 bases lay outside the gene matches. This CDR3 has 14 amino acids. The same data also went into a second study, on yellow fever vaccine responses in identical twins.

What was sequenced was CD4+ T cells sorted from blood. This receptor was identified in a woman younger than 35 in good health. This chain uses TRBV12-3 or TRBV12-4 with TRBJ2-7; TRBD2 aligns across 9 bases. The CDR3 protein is CASSFRLAAYEQYF. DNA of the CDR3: TGTGCCAGCAGTTTTCGACTAGCGGCATACGAGCAGTACTTC.